The 28 T cell receptor beta chains given below trace back to one sample, sequenced in a study of cytomegalovirus exposure and HLA in healthy donors. PCR was performed using 60 Vbeta and 13 Jbeta primers. Assay: immunoSEQ multiplex PCR; the TCRdb copy retains only in-frame clones and omits some. The sample includes more than 100,000 clones, 70% to 90% seen only once; the top ten take about 1.5%. Input material: PBMCs. Receptor source: a man aged 40-49 years in good health and CMV-seronegative.

The chain employs TRBV11-2 and TRBJ2-7, with 9 bases that match TRBD1. The CDR3 is 15 amino acids. Germline V gene sequence: CDR1 SGHAT, CDR2 FQNNGV. Losses at the gene ends were 3 bases for V and 3 bases for J; bases not matched to a gene: 6. In DNA, the CDR3 is TGTGCCAGCAGCTTCAGGACAGGGGCAATCTACGAGCAGTACTTC. It yields the protein CASSFRTGAIYEQYF.

This clone has just a few counts. The chain has TRBV18 and TRBJ1-2, with 7 bases lining up with TRBD1. Germline-derived CDR1 and CDR2 are KGHSH and LQKENI. The V and J ends lost 1 base and 6 bases, in that order; junction bases with no gene match: 5. The CDR3 is 14 residues long. CDR3 DNA sequence: TGTGCCAGCTCACCACTTGGGACAGCGAATGGCTACACCTTC. As protein: CASSPLGTANGYTF.

The chain links TRBV7-2 to TRBJ2-3, with 7 nucleotides matching TRBD2. The CDR3 spans 16 residues. With 4 bases clipped from V and 4 bases from J, the junction kept 11 bases outside the gene matches. CDR1 SGHTA and CDR2 FQGNSA come from the germline V gene. This CDR3 reads CASSSSGAGYADTQYF. The CDR3 nucleotides are TGTGCCAGCAGCTCCAGCGGGGCGGGCTATGCAGATACGCAGTATTTT.

The chain employs TRBV18 and TRBJ2-2; maybe TRBD2 (5 bases). The CDR3 spans 14 residues. The V gene lost 2 bases and the J gene lost 2 bases, with 6 bases spanning the gap. Germline CDR1 and CDR2: KGHSH and LQKENI. The CDR3 bases are TGTGCCAGCTCACCAACGGGAAACACCGGGGAGCTGTTTTTT. Protein sequence: CASSPTGNTGELFF. Drawing the rest from reference TRBV18 and TRBJ2-2, the complete variable domain is NAGVMQNPRHLVRRRGQEARLRCSPMKGHSHVYWYRQLPEEGLKFMVYLQKENIIDESGMPKERFSAEFPKEGPSILRIQQVVRGDSAAYFCASSPTGNTGELFFGEGSRLTVL.

The chain carries TRBV6-1 and TRBJ2-5; 7 positions agree with TRBD2. There are 14 residues in the CDR3. J gave up 2 bases and V 6 bases, and 6 bases lay outside the gene matches. The V gene's germline CDR1 is MNHNS and CDR2 SASEGT. The CDR3 sequence is CASRPGTNQETQYF. The CDR3 DNA is TGTGCCAGCAGGCCCGGGACTAATCAAGAGACCCAGTACTTC.

This chain joins TRBV7-3 and TRBJ1-3; possible D gene TRBD1, 5 bases. Trimming took 2 bases from V and 3 from J, leaving 11 bases between them. The length of the CDR3 is 15 residues. The V gene's germline CDR1 is SGHTA and CDR2 FQGTGA. CDR3 bases: TGTGCCAGCAGCTTAGAAGGGGTCGGTGGAAACACCATATATTTT. Its protein product is CASSLEGVGGNTIYF.

This clone has a handful of counts. The CDR3 sequence is CASTDRGNQPQHF. DNA of the CDR3: TGTGCCAGTACTGACAGAGGCAATCAGCCCCAGCATTTT. This sequence joins TRBV2 and TRBJ1-5, with a weak D call TRBD1 (5 bases). The V end lost 9 bases, the J end lost 2 bases, and 11 bases lay between the germline ends. The CDR3 is 13 residues long. Germline V gene sequence: CDR1 SNHLY, CDR2 FYNNEI.

CDR3 residues: CASSLQGAVSTGELFF. The CDR3, as DNA: TGTGCCAGTAGTTTACAGGGGGCGGTTAGCACCGGGGAGCTGTTTTTT. The chain uses TRBV19 and TRBJ2-2, with 9 bases matching TRBD1. This CDR3 spans 16 amino acids. The V gene end was trimmed by 5 bases and the J gene end by 4 bases; junction bases not matched to a gene: 8. Germline V gives CDR1 LNHDA, CDR2 SQIVND (reference sequence).

This clone was observed a single time. The junction departs from germline at one end; a sequencing error may be responsible. V usage is TRBV7-7 and J usage is TRBJ2-2, with 8 bases fitting TRBD1. The CDR3 has 15 residues. In germline, CDR1 is SSHAT, CDR2 FNYEAQ (reference sequence). The CDR3 nucleotides read TGTGCTAGCAGCCCCGGGACAGGCCCTACCGGGGAGCTGTTTTTT. Its translation: CASSPGTGPTGELFF. Supplemented by reference TRBV7-7 and TRBJ2-2, the full variable domain reads GAGVSQSPRYKVTKRGQDVTLRCDPISSHATLYWYQQALGQGPEFLTYFNYEAQPDKSGLPSDRFSAERPEGSISTLTIQRTEQRDSAMYRCASSPGTGPTGELFFGEGSRLTVL.

The V gene is TRBV7-2, the J gene TRBJ2-7, with 11 bases fitting TRBD1. V shed 3 bases, J shed 7 bases, and the junction held 8 bases outside the gene matches. This CDR3 contains 15 residues. In germline, CDR1 is SGHTA, CDR2 FQGNSA. The CDR3 region is CASSFPGQGVREQYF. CDR3 bases: TGTGCCAGCAGCTTCCCGGGACAGGGGGTGCGAGAGCAGTACTTC.

This clone was observed once. The chain uses TRBV7-2 and TRBJ2-2; perhaps TRBD1 as D (5 bases). Germline CDR1 and CDR2: SGHTA and FQGNSA. The CDR3 runs to 14 residues. The V end lost 5 bases, the J end lost 5 bases, and 12 bases lay between the germline ends. CDR3 loop: CASSEMGRTGELFF. CDR3 coding DNA: TGTGCCAGCAGCGAAATGGGGCGTACCGGGGAGCTGTTTTTT.

The chain carries TRBV11-1 and TRBJ2-5; D may be TRBD2 (6 bases). CDR1 SGHAT and CDR2 FQDESV come from the germline V gene (reference sequence). This CDR3 region has 13 residues. Trimming took 4 bases from V and 5 from J, leaving 11 bases between them. CDR3 nucleotide sequence: TGTGCCAGCAGCTCACTAGGGAGGGAGACCCAGTACTTC. Translating gives CASSSLGRETQYF.

The CDR3 spells CASSGMLPTAGHEQFF. DNA for the CDR3: TGTGCCAGCAGCGGAATGTTACCTACAGCAGGCCATGAGCAGTTCTTC. The V call is TRBV5-6, the J call TRBJ2-1; D is unresolved. The CDR3 contains 16 residues. CDR1 and CDR2 (germline): SGHDT, YYEEEE. Trimming pared 4 bases from V and 8 bases from J, leaving 22 bases between.

This sequence joins TRBV14 and TRBJ1-2, with 10 bases lining up with TRBD1. The V gene's germline CDR1 is SGHDN and CDR2 FVKESK. CDR3 size: 15 residues. Trimming removed 4 bases from V and 6 bases from J; junction bases left unmatched: 8. CDR3 nucleotide sequence: TGTGCCAGCAGCCCGACCCGGACAGGGGGAGATGGCTACACCTTC. This encodes CASSPTRTGGDGYTF.

V gene TRBV9 combines with J gene TRBJ1-2; D gene unclear. The CDR3 contains 12 residues. Between the trimmed V and J ends, which lost 3 bases and 3 bases, there was a span of 6 bases. Germline V gives CDR1 SGDLS, CDR2 YYNGEE. The CDR3 spells CASSGGDYGYTF. CDR3 DNA sequence: TGTGCCAGCAGCGGGGGAGACTATGGCTACACCTTC.

The chain carries TRBV5-6 and TRBJ2-1; D may be TRBD2 (7 bases). The germline CDR1 and CDR2 sequences are SGHDT and YYEEEE. The CDR3 totals 14 residues. V was cut by 6 bases and J by 5 bases, with 15 bases left in between. The CDR3 DNA reads as TGTGCCAGCACGAAGGGGGGGAGCGACAATGAGCAGTTCTTC. Translating gives CASTKGGSDNEQFF.

The genes are TRBV5-4 and TRBJ2-7; TRBD1 agrees at 11 bases. CDR1 SGHNT and CDR2 YYREEE come from the germline V gene (reference sequence). CDR3 length: 14 amino acids. Germline trimming cut 4 bases from V and 4 bases from J; bases unmatched to any gene: 4. DNA of the CDR3: TGTGCCAGCAGCCAAGGACAGGGGGCATACGAGCAGTACTTC. This encodes CASSQGQGAYEQYF.

The chain combines TRBV4-1 with TRBJ2-3, with D maybe TRBD2 (5 bases). With 1 base removed from V and 4 bases from J, the gap between germline ends came to 9 bases. CDR1 and CDR2 from the germline V gene are MGHRA and YSYEKL. The CDR3 runs 14 residues. The DNA of the CDR3 is TGCGCCAGCAGCCAAGTCCGGGGTGCAGATACGCAGTATTTT. Translating gives CASSQVRGADTQYF.

CDR3 sequence: CASSQDLGLVTDTQYF. Here the CDR3 DNA reads TGTGCCAGCAGCCAAGATCTCGGCCTAGTCACAGATACGCAGTATTTT. V and J are TRBV14 and TRBJ2-3; D remains ambiguous. Germline V gene data show CDR1 as SGHDN and CDR2 as FVKESK. The CDR3 is 16 amino acids. The V and J ends lost 0 bases and 2 bases respectively, with 12 bases between them.

V is TRBV7-6 and J is TRBJ1-1; the D is unclear. V was clipped by 1 base and J by 1 base, with 7 bases between them. This CDR3 is 14 amino acids long. Germline V gene data show CDR1 as SGHVS and CDR2 as FNYEAQ. The chain's CDR3 is CASSLDPGNTEAFF. In nucleotides, the CDR3 is TGTGCCAGCAGCTTAGATCCAGGGAACACTGAAGCTTTCTTT.

The gene calls are TRBV6-6 and TRBJ1-1; maybe TRBD1 (5 bases). CDR1 is MNHNY, CDR2 SVGAGI, per germline (reference sequence). The CDR3 loop spans 15 amino acids. V lost 6 bases and J 3 bases, leaving 17 bases between the germline ends. In nucleotides, the CDR3 is TGTGCCAGCAGCCGACGGGGGATGTGGGACACTGAAGCTTTCTTT. Translation gives CASSRRGMWDTEAFF.

The DNA for the CDR3 is TGTGCCAGCAGTTACTCTATGGACAGGTCCTCCTACGAGCAGTACTTC. It encodes CASSYSMDRSSYEQYF. The chain carries TRBV6-5 and TRBJ2-7, with TRBD1 matching 7 bases. This CDR3 is 16 amino acids long. Germline-derived CDR1 and CDR2 are MNHEY and SVGAGI. V shed 0 bases and J 0 bases; nucleotides not matched to a gene: 5.

This chain links TRBV6-4 with TRBJ1-4; TRBD1 might be the D (5 bases). V lost 5 bases and J lost 10, with 14 bases in between. CDR3 length: 13 residues. Germline CDR1 and CDR2: MRHNA and SNTAGT. The CDR3 DNA follows: TGTGCCAGCAGTCGCGGACCGGGGGGAAAACTGTTTTTT. Amino acid sequence: CASSRGPGGKLFF.

This clone was detected a few times. The chain has TRBV7-8 and TRBJ2-2, with D possibly matching TRBD2 (5 bases). The CDR3 contains 14 residues. V was pared by 5 bases and J by 1 base, with 8 bases between. The germline CDR1 and CDR2 sequences are SGHVS and FQNEAQ. This CDR3 is CASSQTRNTGELFF. Here the CDR3 DNA reads TGTGCCAGCAGCCAAACTAGGAACACCGGGGAGCTGTTTTTT.

The chain couples TRBV4-3 to TRBJ2-7; 7 nucleotides line up with TRBD1. Trimming cost V 0 bases and J 1 base; bases outside gene matches: 9. CDR3 size: 17 residues. CDR1 is LGHNA, CDR2 YSLEER, per germline. The CDR3 is CASSQDRLAGGSYEQYF. The CDR3 nucleotides are TGCGCCAGCAGCCAAGATCGTCTGGCAGGGGGTTCCTACGAGCAGTACTTC.

Comment on this clone: At one end, the junction sequence differs from germline, possibly due to a read error. The chain's CDR3 is CASSSGGQTNEKLLF. CDR3 coding DNA: TGTGCCAGCAGTTCGGGGGGGCAGACTAATGAAAAACTGCTTTTT. The V call is TRBV28, the J call TRBJ1-4; weak D call: TRBD1 (6 bases). The V gene's germline CDR1 is MDHEN and CDR2 SYDVKM. This CDR3 is 15 amino acids long.

This chain connects TRBV9 to TRBJ2-7, with 8 positions matching TRBD2. The junction had 4 bases not matched to a gene; V was cut back by 2 bases and J by 3 bases. Germline V CDR1 and CDR2: SGDLS, YYNGEE. The CDR3 is 14 residues long. Here the CDR3 reads CASSVSGEGYEQYF. The CDR3 DNA sequence: TGTGCCAGCAGCGTTAGCGGGGAGGGCTACGAGCAGTACTTC.

This chain connects TRBV5-6 to TRBJ2-7; weak D call: TRBD2 (6 bases). Germline-derived CDR1 and CDR2 are SGHDT and YYEEEE. V lost 0 bases and J 1 base, leaving 11 bases between the germline ends. The CDR3 sequence is 15 residues long. The CDR3, as DNA: TGTGCCAGCAGCTTGGGTGGAGGGTGGTCCTACGAGCAGTACTTC. It specifies CASSLGGGWSYEQYF.